This T cell receptor (beta chain) is from a study of blood T cell repertoires in COVID-19. For the study at large: Acute-phase and convalescent COVID-19 samples originated in the United States, Italy and Spain. In each case, the material was cDNA or gDNA derived from T cells, B-cell-depleted T cells, or PBMCs.

Generated by immunoSEQ multiplex PCR, the TCRdb table keeps only in-frame clones and is missing some. The top ten clones hold more than 3% of a sample with about 340,000 clones, under 95% of them seen once. Germline CDR1 reads SGHTA; CDR2 reads FQGNSA. V gave up 0 bases and J gave up 1 base; unmatched junction bases: 4. The CDR3 is made up of 16 amino acids. Sequencing was done on a sample of peripheral blood. The sequence derives from a woman in her late teens or twenties who had recovered from COVID-19. The V gene is TRBV7-2, the J gene TRBJ2-3; 7 nucleotides agree with TRBD1. CDR3 DNA: TGTGCCAGCAGCTTAGCGCGGCAGGGGGGCACAGATACGCAGTATTTT. Its protein product is CASSLARQGGTDTQYF. The full variable domain, completed using reference TRBV7-2 and TRBJ2-3, is GAGVSQSPSNKVTEKGKDVELRCDPISGHTALYWYRQSLGQGLEFLIYFQGNSAPDKSGLPSDRFSAERTGGSVSTLTIQRTQQEDSAVYLCASSLARQGGTDTQYFGPGTRLTVL.